This T cell receptor beta chain was found in a study of liver allograft versus peripheral blood T cells. About the study: Repertoires of T cell receptors in transplanted livers were compared with recipients' peripheral blood repertoires. Study-level points and caveats: Reportedly, the T cell receptor repertoires present inside liver allografts differed from those in peripheral blood.

TCRdb re-called the reads with MiXCR, one entry per CDR3 protein. The sample lists around 10,000 distinct CDR3 sequences; around 20% were seen once. A word on this clonotype: Its target is unknown.

The trim removed 5 bases at V and 3 bases at J, leaving 4 bases unmatched. The CDR3 is 13 residues long. From germline, CDR1 is SGHTA and CDR2 FQGNSA. This TCR came from a human patient who had a liver transplant. Part of the T cells may come from the graft donor. The V call is TRBV7-2, the J call TRBJ2-7; 7 nucleotides match TRBD2. The CDR3 DNA is TGTGCCAGCAGCGCGTCGGGGGGCTACGAGCAGTACTTC. This sequence encodes CASSASGGYEQYF.